Below, 2 T cell receptor beta chains from the same sample are listed, as sequenced in a study of cytomegalovirus exposure and HLA in healthy donors. The PCR made use of 60 Vbeta and 13 Jbeta primers. Data came from immunoSEQ multiplex PCR; TCRdb stores just in-frame clones and leaves some out. The sample lists about 160,000 clones; 77% were seen once. Source material: PBMCs. These receptors were taken from a man in his thirties or forties in good health and CMV-seropositive.

The rearrangement links TRBV5-1 to TRBJ2-7; 7 nucleotides line up with TRBD1. Germline trimming cut 4 bases from V and 2 bases from J; bases unmatched to any gene: 12. The CDR3 length is 16 residues. Germline V gene data show CDR1 as SGHRS and CDR2 as YFSETQ. The CDR3 DNA sequence: TGCGCCAGCAGCAAAGACCGGGACAGCGTTACCTACGAGCAGTACTTC. This gives the protein CASSKDRDSVTYEQYF. The whole variable domain, filled in from reference TRBV5-1 and TRBJ2-7, reads KAGVTQTPRYLIKTRGQQVTLSCSPISGHRSVSWYQQTPGQGLQFLFEYFSETQRNKGNFPGRFSGRQFSNSRSEMNVSTLELGDSALYLCASSKDRDSVTYEQYFGPGTRLTVT.

This chain links TRBV29-1 with TRBJ1-5; D is unresolved. Per the germline V gene, CDR1 is SQVTM and CDR2 is ANQGSEA. CDR3 length equals 13 residues. Trimming left V 5 bases short and J 3 bases short, with 11 bases between. CDR3 sequence (DNA): TGCAGCGTTACCAACAGTTTCAATCAGCCCCAGCATTTT. This sequence encodes CSVTNSFNQPQHF. The full variable domain, rest sourced from reference TRBV29-1 and TRBJ1-5, is SAVISQKPSRDICQRGTSLTIQCQVDSQVTMMFWYRQQPGQSLTLIATANQGSEATYESGFVIDKFPISRPNLTFSTLTVSNMSPEDSSIYLCSVTNSFNQPQHFGDGTRLSIL.